The 17 T cell receptor beta chains below were found in one sample sequenced in a study of cytomegalovirus exposure and HLA in healthy donors. PCR used 60 Vbeta primers and 13 Jbeta primers. The method was immunoSEQ multiplex PCR; TCRdb's version includes in-frame clones alone and lacks a portion of them. The table has some 100,000 clones, around 76% seen once. The sequenced material came from PBMCs. The source of these receptors is a woman in her forties in good health and CMV-seropositive.

The chain has TRBV28 and TRBJ1-2; D uncertain. Germline V CDR1 and CDR2: MDHEN, SYDVKM. CDR3 length: 15 residues. V lost 4 bases and J 0 bases, leaving 12 bases between the germline ends. The CDR3 sequence: CASSSPKGANYGYTF. DNA for the CDR3: TGTGCCAGCAGTTCCCCCAAGGGAGCTAACTATGGCTACACCTTC.

This clone showed up just once. This chain joins TRBV2 and TRBJ1-5, with D possibly matching TRBD1 (5 bases). Germline V gives CDR1 SNHLY, CDR2 FYNNEI. V was shortened by 6 bases and J by 1 base, with 10 bases between the two germline ends. The CDR3 sequence is 14 residues long. CDR3 coding DNA: TGTGCCAGCAGGGGGCGAGGAAGCAATCAGCCCCAGCATTTT. Its protein product is CASRGRGSNQPQHF. The full variable domain, completed using reference TRBV2 and TRBJ1-5, is EPEVTQTPSHQVTQMGQEVILRCVPISNHLYFYWYRQILGQKVEFLVSFYNNEISEKSEIFDDQFSVERPDGSNFTLKIRSTKLEDSAMYFCASRGRGSNQPQHFGDGTRLSIL.

The rearrangement joins TRBV5-1 to TRBJ2-1, with 8 bases identical to TRBD2. Germline CDR1 SGHRS, CDR2 YFSETQ. The CDR3 has 15 amino acids. The trim removed 1 base at V and 6 bases at J, leaving 6 bases unmatched. CDR3 in amino acids: CASSLTGGRSNEQFF. DNA of the CDR3: TGCGCCAGCAGCTTGACGGGGGGGCGGAGCAATGAGCAGTTCTTC.

This sequence joins TRBV18 and TRBJ2-2; D possibly corresponds to TRBD2 (5 bases). Trimming took off 1 base at V and 4 bases at J, with 13 bases between the two ends. The germline gives CDR1 KGHSH, CDR2 LQKENI. This CDR3 is 16 amino acids long. The CDR3 coding sequence is TGTGCCAGCTCACCACTGGGCGAGGGAGCCACCGGGGAGCTGTTTTTT. As protein: CASSPLGEGATGELFF. Complete variable domain (other parts from reference TRBV18 and TRBJ2-2): NAGVMQNPRHLVRRRGQEARLRCSPMKGHSHVYWYRQLPEEGLKFMVYLQKENIIDESGMPKERFSAEFPKEGPSILRIQQVVRGDSAAYFCASSPLGEGATGELFFGEGSRLTVL.

For the CDR3, the DNA is TGCAGCGTTGCAGGGGATAGCAATCAGCCCCAGCATTTT. It is translated as CSVAGDSNQPQHF. The rearrangement uses TRBV29-1 and TRBJ1-5; a possible D gene is TRBD1 (6 bases). This CDR3 region has 13 residues. V was trimmed by 4 bases and J by 0 bases, leaving 7 bases between them. The germline CDR1 and CDR2 sequences are SQVTM and ANQGSEA.

The rearrangement links TRBV5-6 to TRBJ2-1; D is perhaps TRBD1 (6 bases). CDR3 length: 15 residues. The V end lost 0 bases, the J end lost 7 bases, and 14 bases lay between the germline ends. CDR1 SGHDT and CDR2 YYEEEE come from the germline V gene. The CDR3 nucleotides are TGTGCCAGCAGCTTGGCCTTTCGGACAGTGAATGAGCAGTTCTTC. It encodes CASSLAFRTVNEQFF.

The V gene is TRBV5-1, the J gene TRBJ2-2, with 8 bases that match TRBD1. With 4 bases clipped from V and 4 bases from J, the junction kept 9 bases outside the gene matches. The CDR3 is 16 amino acids. CDR1 SGHRS and CDR2 YFSETQ come from the germline V gene. The CDR3 sequence: CASSLTGTGITGELFF. The CDR3 DNA reads as TGCGCCAGCAGCCTGACCGGGACAGGAATCACCGGGGAGCTGTTTTTT.

This chain joins TRBV5-1 and TRBJ1-1; weak D call: TRBD1 (6 bases). From germline, CDR1 is SGHRS and CDR2 YFSETQ. Trimming removed 4 bases at V and 4 bases at J, with 11 bases between. This CDR3 is built from 13 residues. Here the CDR3 reads CASSAYRVTEAFF. The CDR3 DNA sequence: TGCGCCAGCAGCGCCTACAGGGTCACTGAAGCTTTCTTT.

The V and J genes are TRBV4-1 and TRBJ2-3, with unresolved D. With 4 bases removed from V and 2 bases from J, the gap between germline ends came to 7 bases. The germline gives CDR1 MGHRA, CDR2 YSYEKL. The CDR3 is 13 amino acids. The CDR3 sequence: CASSPGSTDTQYF. The DNA of the CDR3 is TGCGCCAGCAGCCCCGGGTCCACAGATACGCAGTATTTT.

The chain uses TRBV2 and TRBJ2-1; 8 positions match TRBD1. There are 12 residues in the CDR3. Looked up from germline, CDR1 is SNHLY and CDR2 is FYNNEI. Trimming at V came to 6 bases and at J to 9 bases, leaving 4 bases not matched to a gene. The CDR3 nucleotides read TGTGCCAGCAGCCTGGGACAGGTTGAGCAGTTCTTC. It codes for CASSLGQVEQFF.

This rearrangement joins TRBV5-1 to TRBJ2-7; 10 bases line up with TRBD1. The V gene end was trimmed by 5 bases and the J gene end by 4 bases; junction bases not matched to a gene: 3. CDR1 and CDR2 from the germline V gene are SGHRS and YFSETQ. The CDR3 has 13 amino acids. CDR3 sequence (DNA): TGCGCCAGCAGATGGGACAGGGGTTACGAGCAGTACTTC. Protein product: CASRWDRGYEQYF.

CDR3 protein: CASSSGLAGDTQYF. CDR3 bases: TGTGCCAGCAGCTCCGGACTAGCGGGGGATACGCAGTATTTT. This chain uses TRBV7-9 with TRBJ2-3, with TRBD2 identical over 12 bases. The CDR3 is 14 residues long. Trimming removed 4 bases from V and 6 bases from J; junction bases left unmatched: 2. From germline, CDR1 is SEHNR and CDR2 FQNEAQ (reference sequence).

V is TRBV6-5 and J is TRBJ1-1, with 10 bases identical to TRBD1. With V trimmed by 4 bases and J by 11 bases, 7 bases remained unmatched. The CDR3 is 13 residues long. CDR1 and CDR2 from the germline V gene are MNHEY and SVGAGI. In nucleotides, the CDR3 is TGTGCCAGCAGTTTCGGGACAGGGGTTAGGGCTTTCTTT. Amino acid sequence: CASSFGTGVRAFF.

This clone occurred a few times. V gene TRBV5-6 combines with J gene TRBJ1-2; 7 nucleotides line up with TRBD1. Trimming cost V 3 bases and J 0 bases; bases outside gene matches: 8. This CDR3 has 16 amino acids. Per the germline V gene, CDR1 is SGHDT and CDR2 is YYEEEE. This chain's CDR3 is CASSSDSGTANYGYTF. CDR3 DNA: TGTGCCAGCAGCTCCGACTCCGGGACAGCTAACTATGGCTACACCTTC.

This chain's CDR3 is CASSLTTSQGAGVEKLFF. In DNA form, the CDR3 reads TGCGCCAGCAGCCTTACTACCTCACAGGGGGCGGGTGTTGAAAAACTGTTTTTT. The genes are TRBV4-1 and TRBJ1-4; 9 positions agree with TRBD1. V was clipped by 4 bases and J by 7 bases; unmatched bases: 16. The CDR3 totals 18 residues. CDR1 is MGHRA and CDR2 is YSYEKL in the germline V gene.

The gene calls are TRBV10-1 and TRBJ1-3, with a weak D call TRBD1 (5 bases). Trimming stripped 8 bases from V and 0 bases from J, with 11 bases between. The length of the CDR3 is 14 residues. The germline CDR1 and CDR2 sequences are WNHNN and SYGVQD (reference sequence). The CDR3 coding sequence is TGCGCCAGCTTTGGGGGGGACTCTGGAAACACCATATATTTT. This sequence encodes CASFGGDSGNTIYF.

The chain is built from TRBV5-1 and TRBJ1-2; tentative D call: TRBD1 (5 bases). V was cut by 4 bases and J by 8 bases, with 15 bases left in between. Germline V lookup: CDR1 SGHRS, CDR2 YFSETQ. CDR3 length equals 13 residues. The CDR3, as DNA: TGCGCCAGCAGCCCCGAGACAGCCCTAGGCTACACCTTC. The encoded protein is CASSPETALGYTF. Looking up the rest from reference TRBV5-1 and TRBJ1-2 gives the full variable domain: KAGVTQTPRYLIKTRGQQVTLSCSPISGHRSVSWYQQTPGQGLQFLFEYFSETQRNKGNFPGRFSGRQFSNSRSEMNVSTLELGDSALYLCASSPETALGYTFGSGTRLTVV.